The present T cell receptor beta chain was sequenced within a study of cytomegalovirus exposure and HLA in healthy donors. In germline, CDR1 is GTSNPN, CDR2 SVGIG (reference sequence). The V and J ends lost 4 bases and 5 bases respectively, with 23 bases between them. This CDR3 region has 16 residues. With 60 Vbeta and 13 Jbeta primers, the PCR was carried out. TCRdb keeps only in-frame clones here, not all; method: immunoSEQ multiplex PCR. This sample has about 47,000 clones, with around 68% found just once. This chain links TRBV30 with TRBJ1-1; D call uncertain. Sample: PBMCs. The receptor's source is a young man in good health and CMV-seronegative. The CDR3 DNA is TGTGCCTGGACCGATCGCGCGAGGGTGCGTTTTACTGAAGCTTTCTTT. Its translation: CAWTDRARVRFTEAFF.